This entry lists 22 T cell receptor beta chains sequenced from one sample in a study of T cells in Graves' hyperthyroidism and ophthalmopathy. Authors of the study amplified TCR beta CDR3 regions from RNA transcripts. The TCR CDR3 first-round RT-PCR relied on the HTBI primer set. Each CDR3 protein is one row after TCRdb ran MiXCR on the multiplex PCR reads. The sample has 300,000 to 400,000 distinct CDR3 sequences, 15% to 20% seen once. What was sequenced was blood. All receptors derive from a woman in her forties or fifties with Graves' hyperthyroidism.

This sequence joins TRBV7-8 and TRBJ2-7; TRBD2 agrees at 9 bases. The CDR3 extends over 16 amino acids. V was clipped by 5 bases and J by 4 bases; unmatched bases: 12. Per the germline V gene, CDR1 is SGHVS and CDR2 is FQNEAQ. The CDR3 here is CASSNSGSTGLYEQYF. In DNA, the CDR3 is TGTGCCAGCAGCAATAGCGGGAGCACCGGGTTGTACGAGCAGTACTTC.

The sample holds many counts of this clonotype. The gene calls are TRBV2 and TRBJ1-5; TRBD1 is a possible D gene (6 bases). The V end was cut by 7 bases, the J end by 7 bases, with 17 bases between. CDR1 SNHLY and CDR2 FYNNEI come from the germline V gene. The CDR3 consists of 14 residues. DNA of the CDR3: TGTGCCAGCAATCTCCAGGGGCAGGGGCAGCCCCAGCATTTT. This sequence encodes CASNLQGQGQPQHF.

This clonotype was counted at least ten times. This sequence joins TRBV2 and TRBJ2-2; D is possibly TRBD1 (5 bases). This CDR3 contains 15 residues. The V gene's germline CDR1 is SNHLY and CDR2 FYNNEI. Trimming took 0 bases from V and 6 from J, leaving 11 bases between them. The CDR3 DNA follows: TGTGCCAGCAGTGAAGCGGTCAGGGTGGCCGGGGAGCTGTTTTTT. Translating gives CASSEAVRVAGELFF.

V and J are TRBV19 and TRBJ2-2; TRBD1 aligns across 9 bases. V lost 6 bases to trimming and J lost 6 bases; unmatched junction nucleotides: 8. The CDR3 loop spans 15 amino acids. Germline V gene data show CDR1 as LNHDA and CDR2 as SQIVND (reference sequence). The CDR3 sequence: CASRSGTGNSGELFF. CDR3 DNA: TGTGCCAGTAGGTCCGGGACAGGGAATTCCGGGGAGCTGTTTTTT.

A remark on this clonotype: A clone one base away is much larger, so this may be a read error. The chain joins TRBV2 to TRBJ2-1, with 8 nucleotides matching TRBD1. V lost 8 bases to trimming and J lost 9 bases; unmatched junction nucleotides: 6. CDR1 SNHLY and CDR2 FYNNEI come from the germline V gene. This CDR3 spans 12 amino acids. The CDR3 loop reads CASLDRASEQFF. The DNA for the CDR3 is TGTGCCAGCCTGGACAGGGCTAGTGAGCAGTTCTTC.

The CDR3 sequence is CASSLGGGTQPQHF. The DNA for the CDR3 is TGTGCCAGCAGCTTGGGGGGGGGTACTCAGCCCCAGCATTTT. V is TRBV5-5 and J is TRBJ1-5; possibly TRBD1 for D (5 bases). V gave up 0 bases and J gave up 6 bases, with 10 bases separating them. CDR3 size: 14 residues. The germline gives CDR1 SGHKS, CDR2 YYEKEE (reference sequence).

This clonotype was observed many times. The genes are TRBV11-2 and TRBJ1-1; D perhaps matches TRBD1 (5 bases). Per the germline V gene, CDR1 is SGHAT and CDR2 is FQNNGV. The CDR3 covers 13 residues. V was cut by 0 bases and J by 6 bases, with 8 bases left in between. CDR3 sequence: CASSLDGAAEAFF. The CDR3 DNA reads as TGTGCCAGCAGCTTAGATGGGGCAGCTGAAGCTTTCTTT.

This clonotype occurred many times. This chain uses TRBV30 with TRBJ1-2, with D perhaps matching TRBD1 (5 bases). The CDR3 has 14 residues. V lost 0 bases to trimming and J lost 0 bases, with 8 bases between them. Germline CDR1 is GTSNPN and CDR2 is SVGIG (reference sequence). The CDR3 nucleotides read TGTGCCTGGAGTGTACAGACAGCTAACTATGGCTACACCTTC. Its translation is CAWSVQTANYGYTF.

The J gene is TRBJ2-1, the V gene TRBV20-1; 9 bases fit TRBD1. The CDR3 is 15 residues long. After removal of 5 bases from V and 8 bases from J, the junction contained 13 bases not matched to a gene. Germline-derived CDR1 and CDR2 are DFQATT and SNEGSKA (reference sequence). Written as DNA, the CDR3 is TGCAGTGCTCCCCCCGGGACAGGGCGTTGGGATGAGCAGTTCTTC. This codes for CSAPPGTGRWDEQFF.

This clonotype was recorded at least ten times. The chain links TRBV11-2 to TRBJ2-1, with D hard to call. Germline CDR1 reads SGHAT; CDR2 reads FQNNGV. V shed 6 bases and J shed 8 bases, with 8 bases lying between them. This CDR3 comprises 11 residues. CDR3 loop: CASRIVDEQFF. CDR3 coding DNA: TGTGCCAGCAGAATAGTAGATGAGCAGTTCTTC.

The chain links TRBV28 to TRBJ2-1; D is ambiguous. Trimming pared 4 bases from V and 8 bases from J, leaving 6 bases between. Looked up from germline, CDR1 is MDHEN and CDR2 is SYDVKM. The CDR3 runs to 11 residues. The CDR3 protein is CASSSAHEQFF. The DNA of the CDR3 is TGTGCCAGCAGTTCAGCCCATGAGCAGTTCTTC. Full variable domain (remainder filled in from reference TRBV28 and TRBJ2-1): DVKVTQSSRYLVKRTGEKVFLECVQDMDHENMFWYRQDPGLGLRLIYFSYDVKMKEKGDIPEGYSVSREKKERFSLILESASTNQTSMYLCASSSAHEQFFGPGTRLTVL.

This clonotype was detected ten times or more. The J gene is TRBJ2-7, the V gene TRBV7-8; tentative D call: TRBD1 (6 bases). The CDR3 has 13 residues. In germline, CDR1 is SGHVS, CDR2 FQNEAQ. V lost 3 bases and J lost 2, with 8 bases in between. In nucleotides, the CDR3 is TGTGCCAGCAGCTTCGACAGGACCTACGAGCAGTACGTC. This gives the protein CASSFDRTYEQYV.

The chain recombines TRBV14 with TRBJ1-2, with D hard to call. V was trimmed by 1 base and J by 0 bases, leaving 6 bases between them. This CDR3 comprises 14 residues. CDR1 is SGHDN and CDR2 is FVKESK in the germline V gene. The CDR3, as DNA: TGTGCCAGCAGCCAAGTTTCAGCTAACTATGGCTACACCTTC. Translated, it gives CASSQVSANYGYTF.

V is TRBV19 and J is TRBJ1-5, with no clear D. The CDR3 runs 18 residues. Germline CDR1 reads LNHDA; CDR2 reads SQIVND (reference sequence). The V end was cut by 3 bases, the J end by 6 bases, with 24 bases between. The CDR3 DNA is TGTGCCAGTAGTATGTGGGCAAATGTTTTGAGGGCTAGTCAGCCCCAGCATTTT. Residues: CASSMWANVLRASQPQHF.

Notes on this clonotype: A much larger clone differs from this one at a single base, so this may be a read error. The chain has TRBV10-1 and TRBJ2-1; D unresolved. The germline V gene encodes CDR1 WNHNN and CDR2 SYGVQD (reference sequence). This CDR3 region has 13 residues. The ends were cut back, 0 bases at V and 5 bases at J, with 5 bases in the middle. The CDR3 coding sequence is TGCGCCAGCAGTGAGTCTAGTCACAATGAGCAGTTCTTC. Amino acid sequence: CASSESSHNEQFF.

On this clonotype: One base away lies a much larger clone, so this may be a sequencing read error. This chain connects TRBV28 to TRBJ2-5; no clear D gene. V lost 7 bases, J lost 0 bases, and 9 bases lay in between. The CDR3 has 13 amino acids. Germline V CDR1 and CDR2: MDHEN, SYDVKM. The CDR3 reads CASKAPYQETQYF. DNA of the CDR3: TGTGCCAGCAAAGCACCGTACCAAGAGACCCAGTACTTC.

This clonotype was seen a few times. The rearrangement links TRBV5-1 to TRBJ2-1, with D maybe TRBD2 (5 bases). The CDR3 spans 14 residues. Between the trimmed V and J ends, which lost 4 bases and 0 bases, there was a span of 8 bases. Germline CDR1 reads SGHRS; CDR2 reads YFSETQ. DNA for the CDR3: TGCGCCAGCAGCCGCGACTACTCCTACAATGAGCAGTTCTTC. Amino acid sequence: CASSRDYSYNEQFF.

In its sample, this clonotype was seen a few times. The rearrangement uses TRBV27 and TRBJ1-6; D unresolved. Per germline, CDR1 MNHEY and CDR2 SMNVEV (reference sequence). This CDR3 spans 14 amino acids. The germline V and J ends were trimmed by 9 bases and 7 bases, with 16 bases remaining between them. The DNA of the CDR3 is TGTGCCAGTTGCCCCGACCTTGAGAATTCACCCCTCCACTTT. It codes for CASCPDLENSPLHF.

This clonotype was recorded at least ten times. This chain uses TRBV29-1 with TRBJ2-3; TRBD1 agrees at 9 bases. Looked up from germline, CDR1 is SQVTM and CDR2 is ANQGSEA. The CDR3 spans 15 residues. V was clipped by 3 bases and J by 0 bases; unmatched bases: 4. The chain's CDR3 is CSVDRTGASTDTQYF. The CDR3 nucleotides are TGCAGCGTTGACCGGACAGGGGCTAGCACAGATACGCAGTATTTT.

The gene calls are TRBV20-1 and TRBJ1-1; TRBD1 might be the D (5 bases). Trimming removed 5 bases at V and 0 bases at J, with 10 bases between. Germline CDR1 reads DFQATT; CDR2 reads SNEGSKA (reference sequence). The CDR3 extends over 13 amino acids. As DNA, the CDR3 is TGCAGTGCTTTGCAGGGTATGAACACTGAAGCTTTCTTT. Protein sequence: CSALQGMNTEAFF.

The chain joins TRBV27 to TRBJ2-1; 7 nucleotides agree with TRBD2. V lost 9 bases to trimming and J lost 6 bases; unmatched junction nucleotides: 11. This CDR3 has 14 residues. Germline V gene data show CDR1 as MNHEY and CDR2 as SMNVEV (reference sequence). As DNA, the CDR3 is TGTGCCAGTTATAAGTGGGGGAGGGCCAATGAGCAGTTCTTC. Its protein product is CASYKWGRANEQFF.

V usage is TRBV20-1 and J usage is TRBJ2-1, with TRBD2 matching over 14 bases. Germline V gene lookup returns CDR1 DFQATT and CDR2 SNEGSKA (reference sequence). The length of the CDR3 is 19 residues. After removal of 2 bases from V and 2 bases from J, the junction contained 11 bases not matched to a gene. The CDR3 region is CSARPVPGLAGDTYNEQFF. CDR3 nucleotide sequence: TGCAGTGCTAGACCAGTCCCGGGACTAGCGGGGGACACCTACAATGAGCAGTTCTTC.